These T cell receptor beta chains were read from a single sample in a study of blood T cell repertoires in COVID-19. Method: immunoSEQ multiplex PCR; TCRdb's copy keeps in-frame clones and lacks some. The sample shows around 76,000 clones, around 83% of them seen only once. Sequencing used peripheral blood. All receptors derive from a man aged 80 or over with acute or convalescent COVID-19. Each CDR3 is given with its conserved first and last residue. Each record gives: D gene, J gene, clone size, V gene, CDR3 protein, CDR3 DNA. The D gene is left open where the match is weak. Clone size appears in some rows only: once, few, many, or a class for an expanded clone.

d_gene: TRBD1; j_gene: TRBJ2-3; abundance: -; v_gene: TRBV6-1; CDR3aa: CASSELDRDTDTQYF; CDR3nt: TGTGCCAGCAGTGAATTGGACAGGGACACAGATACGCAGTATTTT
d_gene: -; j_gene: TRBJ2-7; abundance: -; v_gene: TRBV6-2/TRBV6-3; CDR3aa: CASSRTGPYEQYF; CDR3nt: TGTGCCAGCAGTCGAACAGGGCCCTACGAGCAGTACTTC
d_gene: TRBD1; j_gene: TRBJ1-1; abundance: -; v_gene: TRBV6-5; CDR3aa: CASSSGTDQAFF; CDR3nt: TGTGCCAGCAGTTCCGGGACAGACCAAGCTTTCTTT
d_gene: -; j_gene: TRBJ1-2; abundance: -; v_gene: TRBV6-1; CDR3aa: CASSDRGGYTF; CDR3nt: TGTGCCAGCAGTGACAGGGGCGGCTACACCTTC
d_gene: TRBD1; j_gene: TRBJ1-1; abundance: -; v_gene: TRBV28; CDR3aa: CASSFQGAVNTEAFF; CDR3nt: TGTGCCAGCAGTTTTCAGGGGGCGGTGAACACTGAAGCTTTCTTT
d_gene: -; j_gene: TRBJ2-7; abundance: -; v_gene: TRBV12-3/TRBV12-4; CDR3aa: CASSFSVYEQYF; CDR3nt: TGTGCCAGCAGTTTCTCAGTCTACGAGCAGTACTTC
d_gene: -; j_gene: TRBJ2-7; abundance: -; v_gene: TRBV2; CDR3aa: CASSARVNSYEQYF; CDR3nt: TGTGCCAGCAGTGCCAGGGTGAACTCCTACGAGCAGTACTTC
d_gene: -; j_gene: TRBJ1-2; abundance: -; v_gene: TRBV5-4; CDR3aa: CASSRGTNYGYTF; CDR3nt: TGTGCCAGCAGCCGAGGGACTAACTATGGCTACACCTTC
d_gene: -; j_gene: TRBJ1-1; abundance: once; v_gene: TRBV5-1; CDR3aa: CASSFGDKGAEAFF; CDR3nt: TGCGCCAGCAGCTTCGGCGATAAGGGAGCTGAAGCTTTCTTT
d_gene: TRBD1; j_gene: TRBJ1-2; abundance: -; v_gene: TRBV28; CDR3aa: CASRGGQQDYGYTF; CDR3nt: TGTGCCAGCAGGGGGGGACAGCAGGACTATGGCTACACCTTC
d_gene: -; j_gene: TRBJ2-6; abundance: few; v_gene: TRBV9; CDR3aa: CASSTTISGANVLTF; CDR3nt: TGTGCCAGCAGCACGACAATATCTGGGGCCAACGTCCTGACTTTC
d_gene: -; j_gene: TRBJ2-2; abundance: -; v_gene: TRBV4-2; CDR3aa: CASRPLSRGTTGELFF; CDR3nt: TGTGCCAGCAGGCCCCTTTCCCGCGGTACCACCGGGGAGCTGTTTTTT
d_gene: -; j_gene: TRBJ1-2; abundance: -; v_gene: TRBV14; CDR3aa: CASSPLGPPNYGYTF; CDR3nt: TGTGCCAGCAGCCCTCTTGGCCCCCCCAACTATGGCTACACCTTC
d_gene: TRBD1; j_gene: TRBJ2-1; abundance: -; v_gene: TRBV11-2; CDR3aa: CASSFRGQGGNEQFF; CDR3nt: TGTGCCAGCAGCTTTAGGGGACAGGGTGGAAATGAGCAGTTCTTC